This TCR beta chain was recorded in a study of T cell repertoires in cytomegalovirus infection (dated by TCRdb to the late 2010s). Describing the broader study: Donor HLA type was relevant to the analysis, because carriage of CMV infection together with the matching HLA type was indicated by public TCR beta signatures.

Reading from cysteine to phenylalanine, the CDR3 counts 16 amino acids. The CDR3 DNA has 48 bases and is translated from base 1. Looking up the germline V gene yields CDR1 SGHAT and CDR2 FQNNGV. Trimming removed 5 bases from V and 8 bases from J; the gene matches leave 10 bases unexplained. A few counts support this clonotype. Which antigen it targets is not known. No base qualities exist here, and no much larger clone lies one base off it. Reads for this sample came from an Illumina HiSeq 1500. Through fastp at Q25 and MiXCR, TCRdb rebuilt clones from the public reads, retaining in-frame beta chains. When rows share a CDR3 protein, they turn into one entry using the most common DNA and genes. The sample table records approximately 500,000 distinct CDR3 sequences; 26% of these occur just once. The top ten clonotypes cover around 13% of the sample. The paper as a whole reports these results and caveats: The ex vivo response was dominated by HLA-C-restricted CMV-specific TCR beta clonotypes, which also provided the single most frequent clonotype in two of eight donors. In both this cohort and an independent cohort of some 370 donors, the cumulative frequency of public TCR beta family members distinguished carriers of CMV infection plus the relevant HLA type.

The clonotype was recovered from a human donor in good health (CMV status not recorded). Some clones in this sample may be carry-over from other donors' samples. The sequenced sample was PBMCs. This chain is built from TRBV11-2 and TRBJ2-4; TRBD2 matches 12 bases in the middle. This receptor carries the CDR3 CASSPGLAGPVHIQYF. The bases are TGTGCCAGCAGCCCGGGACTAGCGGGTCCTGTACACATTCAGTACTTC.